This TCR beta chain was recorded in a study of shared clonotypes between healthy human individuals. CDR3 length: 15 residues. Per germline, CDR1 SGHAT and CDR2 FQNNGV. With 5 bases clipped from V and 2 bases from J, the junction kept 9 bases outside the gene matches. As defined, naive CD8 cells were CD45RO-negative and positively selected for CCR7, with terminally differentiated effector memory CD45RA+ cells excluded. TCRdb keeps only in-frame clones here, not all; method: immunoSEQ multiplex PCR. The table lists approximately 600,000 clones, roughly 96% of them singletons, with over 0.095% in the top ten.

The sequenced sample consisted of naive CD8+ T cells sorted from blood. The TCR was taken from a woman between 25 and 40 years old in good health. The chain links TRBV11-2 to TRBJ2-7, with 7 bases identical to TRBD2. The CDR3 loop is CASSPWKRGTYEQYF. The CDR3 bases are TGTGCCAGCAGCCCCTGGAAGCGGGGTACCTACGAGCAGTACTTC. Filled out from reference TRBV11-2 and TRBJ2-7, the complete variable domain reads EAGVAQSPRYKIIEKRQSVAFWCNPISGHATLYWYQQILGQGPKLLIQFQNNGVVDDSQLPKDRFSAERLKGVDSTLKIQPAKLEDSAVYLCASSPWKRGTYEQYFGPGTRLTVT.